The text below deals with one T cell receptor beta chain. Assay used: immunoSEQ multiplex PCR; TCRdb lists only in-frame clones, some missing. The sample carries about 200,000 clones, about nine tenths recorded once. These data come from a study of blood T cell repertoires in COVID-19. CDR1 and CDR2 (germline): SGHKS, YYEKEE (reference sequence). CDR3 size: 15 residues. V lost 0 bases and J lost 2, with 11 bases in between. Material for sequencing was PBMCs or T cells enriched from blood (not recorded which). The chain is built from TRBV5-5 and TRBJ1-2; no clear D gene. The receptor's source is a woman younger than 45 who had recovered from COVID-19. The CDR3 protein is CASSLGGGVNYGYTF. CDR3 coding DNA: TGTGCCAGCAGCTTGGGTGGTGGAGTCAACTATGGCTACACCTTC.